This TCR beta chain was identified in a study of CXCR3-negative and CXCR3-positive naive CD8 T cells. Study information: The dataset comprises 110 million to 150 million TRB reads in total, with about 1.5 +/- 0.3 million reads per library. Whole-study results and caveats: Similar TRBV-TRBJ gene usage was seen in naive CXCR3-negative and CXCR3-positive cells, but not in memory cells. CXCR3-positive naive cells carried more hydrophobic TRB CDR3s than CXCR3-negative naive cells did.

As regards this clonotype: The target antigen is unknown.

CDR1 is SGHRS, CDR2 YFSETQ, per germline. This CDR3 contains 14 residues. CD45RO-CCR7+CD27+CD95- was the phenotype of naive CD8+ T cells. UMI-labeled TRB cDNA libraries were prepared by 5' RACE. TCRdb reprocessed the 5' RACE reads and keeps a single row for each CDR3 protein, giving no DNA. The sample totals roughly 140,000 distinct CDR3 sequences; its top ten clones hold roughly 0.28%. The genes are TRBV5-1 and TRBJ2-7; the D call of TRBD1 rests on TCRdb alone, since no DNA is present to check it. The clonotype originates from a human donor in good health. Some clones in this sample may be carry-over from other donors' samples. Sequencing was performed on naive CXCR3+ CD8+ T cells from blood. Subset indicated: CD45RO-CCR7+CD27+CD95- naive CD8+ T cells expressing CXCR3 (TNR3+). CDR3 region: CASSLDGRTYEQYF.